A selection of T cell receptor beta chains follows, all from one sample in a study of blood T cell repertoires in COVID-19. TCRdb's copy holds only in-frame clones and misses some; the assay was immunoSEQ multiplex PCR. The data show about 200,000 clones, approximately 81% seen once. Input material: peripheral blood. The receptor set was obtained from an elderly woman with acute or convalescent COVID-19. Each CDR3 is given with its conserved first and last residue. D genes are given only for firm matches. Some rows mark clone size as missing; the rest say once, few, many or name a class of expanded clone.

J gene | V gene | clone size | CDR3 length | D gene | CDR3 protein | CDR3 DNA
TRBJ2-7 | TRBV5-6 | once | 14 | TRBD2 | CASSPLGGLIEQYF | TGTGCCAGCAGCCCCCTGGGGGGGTTGATCGAGCAGTACTTC
TRBJ2-1 | TRBV18 | NA | 19 | TRBD1 | CASSPPTGQGFPSYNEQFF | TGTGCCAGCTCACCACCGACCGGACAGGGCTTCCCCTCCTACAATGAGCAGTTCTTC
TRBJ1-2 | TRBV5-4 | NA | 12 | NA | CASSDPGVGYTF | TGTGCCAGCAGCGATCCAGGGGTCGGCTACACCTTC
TRBJ1-5 | TRBV27 | NA | 12 | TRBD1 | CASSDRDQPQHF | TGTGCCAGCAGTGACAGGGATCAGCCCCAGCATTTT
TRBJ1-2 | TRBV18 | NA | 12 | NA | CASSPSGDGYTF | TGTGCCAGCTCACCGAGTGGAGATGGCTACACCTTC
TRBJ2-3 | TRBV5-1 | NA | 16 | TRBD2 | CASSLEVAGGSDTQYF | TGCGCCAGCAGCTTGGAAGTCGCGGGAGGTAGCGATACGCAGTATTTT
TRBJ1-4 | TRBV25-1 | many | 16 | TRBD1 | CASSAEETGEYEKLFF | TGTGCCAGCAGTGCAGAAGAGACAGGGGAGTACGAAAAACTGTTTTTT
TRBJ2-3 | TRBV5-1 | once | 17 | NA | CASSLDGGLRSTDTQYF | TGCGCCAGCAGCTTGGACGGTGGCCTTCGGAGTACAGATACGCAGTATTTT
TRBJ2-5 | TRBV11-2 | NA | 15 | NA | CASSLSGGPQETQYF | TGTGCCAGCAGCTTATCCGGGGGTCCCCAAGAGACCCAGTACTTC
TRBJ1-2 | TRBV2 | few | 13 | NA | CASSERRDYGYTF | TGTGCCAGCAGTGAACGGCGGGACTATGGCTACACCTTC
TRBJ2-7 | TRBV7-2 | once | 15 | TRBD2 | CASSLSSGDFYEQYF | TGTGCCAGCAGCTTGAGTAGCGGGGATTTCTACGAGCAGTACTTC
TRBJ1-4 | TRBV5-1 | NA | 16 | NA | CASSYGQGRTNEKLFF | TGCGCCAGCAGCTACGGGCAGGGGCGAACTAATGAAAAACTGTTTTTT
TRBJ2-1 | TRBV7-9 | NA | 19 | TRBD1 | CASSLLWAGGRKLNNEQFF | TGTGCCAGCAGCCTACTCTGGGCAGGGGGCCGAAAACTAAACAATGAGCAGTTCTTC
TRBJ1-1 | TRBV6-5 | NA | 15 | NA | CASSYSSGRSTEAFF | TGTGCCAGCAGTTACTCGTCAGGGAGGAGCACTGAAGCTTTCTTT
TRBJ1-5 | TRBV24-1 | NA | 14 | TRBD1 | CATSDGTVGQPQHF | TGTGCCACCAGTGACGGGACAGTGGGCCAGCCCCAGCATTTT
TRBJ2-5 | TRBV28 | NA | 15 | TRBD1 | CASSTTGGTRETQYF | TGTGCCAGCAGTACTACAGGGGGCACCCGTGAGACCCAGTACTTC
TRBJ1-2 | TRBV2 | NA | 14 | NA | CASSETGPNYGYTF | TGTGCCAGCAGTGAAACAGGGCCAAACTATGGCTACACCTTC
TRBJ1-3 | TRBV7-6 | NA | 15 | TRBD1 | CASSQMTGDLNTIYF | TGTGCCAGCAGCCAGATGACAGGGGATCTAAACACCATATATTTT
TRBJ1-2 | TRBV9 | once | 15 | NA | CASSVQTVANYGYTF | TGTGCCAGCAGCGTCCAGACAGTCGCAAACTATGGCTACACCTTC
TRBJ2-7 | TRBV9 | NA | 14 | NA | CASSPMTASYEQYF | TGTGCCAGCAGCCCGATGACAGCCTCCTACGAGCAGTACTTC
TRBJ2-7 | TRBV7-9 | NA | 12 | NA | CASSLSVLEQYF | TGTGCCAGCAGCTTATCCGTCTTAGAGCAGTACTTC
TRBJ2-7 | TRBV7-8 | NA | 15 | TRBD2 | CASSLRTSGSGEQYF | TGTGCCAGCAGCTTGAGGACTAGCGGGAGTGGCGAGCAGTACTTC
TRBJ2-7 | TRBV11-2 | NA | 14 | TRBD1 | CASSSPGQGYEQYF | TGTGCCAGCAGTTCCCCGGGACAGGGCTACGAGCAGTACTTC
TRBJ1-2 | TRBV9 | NA | 14 | TRBD1 | CASEGQGPGYGYTF | TGTGCCAGCGAGGGACAGGGGCCGGGTTATGGCTACACCTTC
TRBJ1-5 | TRBV18 | NA | 14 | NA | CASSPQGRGQPQHF | TGTGCCAGCTCACCCCAGGGGCGCGGACAGCCCCAGCATTTT
TRBJ2-7 | TRBV18 | NA | 15 | NA | CASSQGAGEAYEQYF | TGTGCCAGCTCACAAGGAGCCGGGGAGGCCTACGAGCAGTACTTC
TRBJ2-1 | TRBV29-1 | NA | 13 | NA | CSGETFSYNEQFF | TGCAGCGGTGAGACATTCTCCTACAATGAGCAGTTCTTC
TRBJ2-4 | TRBV13 | NA | 18 | NA | CASSPTAGHGRYPNIQYF | TGTGCCAGCAGCCCAACAGCTGGGCACGGGAGATATCCAAACATTCAGTACTTC
TRBJ2-7 | TRBV4-3 | NA | 14 | TRBD1 | CASSQYRGPYEQYF | TGCGCCAGCAGCCAATACAGGGGTCCCTACGAGCAGTACTTC
TRBJ1-3 | TRBV28 | NA | 16 | NA | CASSKLDRGSGNTIYF | TGTGCCAGCAGTAAGCTGGACAGAGGCTCTGGAAACACCATATATTTT
TRBJ1-3 | TRBV13 | NA | 12 | NA | CASSFQGNTIYF | TGTGCCAGCAGCTTTCAGGGAAACACCATATATTTT
TRBJ2-5 | TRBV29-1 | NA | 12 | NA | CSAEDSWLTQYF | TGCAGCGCTGAAGATAGTTGGTTGACCCAGTACTTC
TRBJ1-2 | TRBV5-1 | once | 14 | TRBD1 | CASSYQGADYGYTF | TGCGCCAGCAGCTACCAGGGGGCGGACTATGGCTACACCTTC
TRBJ2-4 | TRBV29-1 | NA | 13 | NA | CSAQRGAQNIQYF | TGCAGCGCCCAACGGGGGGCCCAAAACATTCAGTACTTC
TRBJ2-4 | TRBV9 | NA | 15 | NA | CASSARSGEGNIQYF | TGTGCCAGCAGCGCCAGGTCGGGAGAGGGAAACATTCAGTACTTC
TRBJ1-4 | TRBV7-8 | NA | 16 | NA | CASSVLYFTSNEKLFF | TGTGCCAGCAGCGTCCTCTATTTCACCTCTAATGAAAAACTGTTTTTT
TRBJ2-5 | TRBV18 | NA | 14 | NA | CASSPYLDWETQYF | TGTGCCAGCTCCCCATACCTGGACTGGGAGACCCAGTACTTC
TRBJ1-3 | TRBV3-1/TRBV3-2 | NA | 13 | NA | CASSQDRGNTIYF | TGTGCCAGCAGCCAAGACAGGGGAAACACCATATATTTT
TRBJ2-7 | TRBV3-1/TRBV3-2 | few | 14 | TRBD1 | CASGGGQGTYEQYF | TGTGCCAGCGGGGGAGGACAGGGAACCTACGAGCAGTACTTC
TRBJ1-3 | TRBV6-2/TRBV6-3 | NA | 14 | NA | CASSFGLSGNTIYF | TGTGCCAGCAGTTTTGGCCTCTCTGGAAACACCATATATTTT
TRBJ1-6 | TRBV6-5 | NA | 15 | NA | CASSPEGGGGRPLHF | TGTGCCAGCAGTCCCGAGGGGGGGGGAGGTCGGCCCCTCCACTTT
TRBJ2-7 | TRBV6-1 | NA | 15 | NA | CASSEFPGFGYEQYF | TGTGCCAGCAGTGAATTCCCGGGATTTGGTTACGAGCAGTACTTC